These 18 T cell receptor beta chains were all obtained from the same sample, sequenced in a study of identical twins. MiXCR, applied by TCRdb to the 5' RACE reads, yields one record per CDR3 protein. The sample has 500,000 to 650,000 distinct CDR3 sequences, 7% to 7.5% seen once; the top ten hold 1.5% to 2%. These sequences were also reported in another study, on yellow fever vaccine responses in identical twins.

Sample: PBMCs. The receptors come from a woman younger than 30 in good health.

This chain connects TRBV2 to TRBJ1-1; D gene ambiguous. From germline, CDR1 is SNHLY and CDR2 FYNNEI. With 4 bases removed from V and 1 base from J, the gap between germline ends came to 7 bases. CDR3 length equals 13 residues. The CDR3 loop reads CASSGSQNTEAFF. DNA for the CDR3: TGTGCCAGCAGTGGGTCCCAGAACACTGAAGCTTTCTTT.

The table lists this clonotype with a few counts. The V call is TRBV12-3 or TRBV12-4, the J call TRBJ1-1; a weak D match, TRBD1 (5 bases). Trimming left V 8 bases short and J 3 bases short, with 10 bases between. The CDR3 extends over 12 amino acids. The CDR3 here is CASEGDYTEAFF. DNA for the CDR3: TGTGCCAGCGAAGGGGATTACACTGAAGCTTTCTTT.

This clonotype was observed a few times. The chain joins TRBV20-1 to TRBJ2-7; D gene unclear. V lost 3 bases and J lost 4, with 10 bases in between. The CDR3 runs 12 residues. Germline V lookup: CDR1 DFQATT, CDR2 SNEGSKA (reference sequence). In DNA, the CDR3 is TGCAGTGCTAGTTCTAGGAGTTACGAGCAGTACGTC. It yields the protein CSASSRSYEQYV.

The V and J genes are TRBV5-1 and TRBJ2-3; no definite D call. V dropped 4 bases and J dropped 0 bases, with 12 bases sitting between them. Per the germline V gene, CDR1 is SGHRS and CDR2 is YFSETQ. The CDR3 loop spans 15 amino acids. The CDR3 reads CASSPRLPSTDTQYF. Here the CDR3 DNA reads TGCGCCAGCAGCCCACGACTGCCTAGCACAGATACGCAGTATTTT.

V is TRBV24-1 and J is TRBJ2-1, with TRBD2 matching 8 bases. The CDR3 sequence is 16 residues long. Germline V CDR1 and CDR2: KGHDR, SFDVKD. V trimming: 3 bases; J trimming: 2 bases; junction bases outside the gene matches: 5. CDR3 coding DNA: TGTGCCACCAGTGATCCCACTAGCGGTACCTACAATGAGCAGTTCTTC. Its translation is CATSDPTSGTYNEQFF.

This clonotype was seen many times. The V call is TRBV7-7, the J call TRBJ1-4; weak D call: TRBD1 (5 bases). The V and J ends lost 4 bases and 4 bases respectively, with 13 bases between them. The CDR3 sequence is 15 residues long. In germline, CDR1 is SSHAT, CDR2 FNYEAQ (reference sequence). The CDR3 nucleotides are TGTGCCAGCAGCTCCGGGACGGCTATTAATGAAAAACTGTTTTTT. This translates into CASSSGTAINEKLFF.

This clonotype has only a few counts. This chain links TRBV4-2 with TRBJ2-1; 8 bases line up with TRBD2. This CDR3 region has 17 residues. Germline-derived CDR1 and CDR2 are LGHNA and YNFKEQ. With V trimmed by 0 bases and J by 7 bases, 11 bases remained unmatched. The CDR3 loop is CASSQELFGGVWNEQFF. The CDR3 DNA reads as TGTGCCAGCAGCCAAGAACTTTTCGGGGGGGTTTGGAATGAGCAGTTCTTC.

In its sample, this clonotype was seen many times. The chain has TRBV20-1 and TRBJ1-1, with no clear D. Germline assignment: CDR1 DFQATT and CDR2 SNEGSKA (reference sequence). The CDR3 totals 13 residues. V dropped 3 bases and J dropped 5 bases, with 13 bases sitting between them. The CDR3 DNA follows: TGCAGTGCTAGCCGTTTATCGGGAACTGAAGCTTTCTTT. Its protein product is CSASRLSGTEAFF.

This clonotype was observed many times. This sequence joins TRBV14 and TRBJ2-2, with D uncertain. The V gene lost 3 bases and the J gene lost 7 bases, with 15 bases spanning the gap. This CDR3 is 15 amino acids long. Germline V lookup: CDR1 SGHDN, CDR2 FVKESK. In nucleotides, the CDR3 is TGTGCCAGCAGCCAGGCTCTGCCTGGCGTCGGGGAGCTGTTTTTT. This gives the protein CASSQALPGVGELFF.

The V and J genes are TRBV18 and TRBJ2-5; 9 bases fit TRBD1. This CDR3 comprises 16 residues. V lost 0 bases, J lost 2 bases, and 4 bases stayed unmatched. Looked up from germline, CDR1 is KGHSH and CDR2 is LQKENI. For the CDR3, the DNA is TGTGCCAGCTCACCACCGGTTGGGACAGGGCAAGAGACCCAGTACTTC. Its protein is CASSPPVGTGQETQYF.

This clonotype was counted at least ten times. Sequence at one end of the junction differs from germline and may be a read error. CDR3 DNA: TGTGCCAGCAGCTACGGACAGGGGGACCTCTTC. It codes for CASSYGQGDLF. The gene calls are TRBV14 and TRBJ2-1, with 10 positions matching TRBD1. The germline gives CDR1 SGHDN, CDR2 FVKESK. The CDR3 extends over 11 amino acids.

CDR3 nucleotides: TGCGCCAGCAGCCATACTAGCGGGGGTTACAATGAGCAGTTCTTC. This sequence encodes CASSHTSGGYNEQFF. The chain employs TRBV5-1 and TRBJ2-1; TRBD2 agrees at 11 bases. V dropped 4 bases and J dropped 4; count of bases not matched to a gene: 4. Germline assignment: CDR1 SGHRS and CDR2 YFSETQ. CDR3 length: 15 residues.

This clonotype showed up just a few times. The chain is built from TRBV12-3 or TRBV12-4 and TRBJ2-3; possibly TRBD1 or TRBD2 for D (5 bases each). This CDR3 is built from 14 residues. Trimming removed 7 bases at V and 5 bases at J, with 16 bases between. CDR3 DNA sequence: TGTGCCAGCACCCCTGGGGGATCGGGAGATACGCAGTATTTT. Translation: CASTPGGSGDTQYF.

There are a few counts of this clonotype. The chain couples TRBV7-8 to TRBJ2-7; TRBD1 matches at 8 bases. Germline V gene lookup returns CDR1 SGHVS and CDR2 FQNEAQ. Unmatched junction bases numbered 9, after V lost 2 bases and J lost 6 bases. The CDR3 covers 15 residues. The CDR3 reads CASSLFSTGVGEQYV. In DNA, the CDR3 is TGTGCCAGCAGCTTATTCTCGACAGGGGTGGGCGAGCAGTACGTC.

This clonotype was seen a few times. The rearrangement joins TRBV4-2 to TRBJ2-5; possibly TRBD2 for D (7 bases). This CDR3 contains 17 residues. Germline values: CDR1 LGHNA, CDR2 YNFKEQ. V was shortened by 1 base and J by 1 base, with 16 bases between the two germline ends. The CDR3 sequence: CASSQAAWGGGQETQYF. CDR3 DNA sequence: TGTGCCAGCAGCCAAGCCGCTTGGGGGGGCGGCCAAGAGACCCAGTACTTC.

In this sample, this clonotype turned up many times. Here the CDR3 DNA reads TGTGCCAGCAGCCAATTTTACAGACACACAGATACGCAGTATTTT. Residues: CASSQFYRHTDTQYF. The chain combines TRBV3-1 with TRBJ2-3; no definite D call. Trimming took off 2 bases at V and 2 bases at J, with 11 bases between the two ends. Germline CDR1 and CDR2: LGHDT and YNNKEL (reference sequence). CDR3 size: 15 residues.

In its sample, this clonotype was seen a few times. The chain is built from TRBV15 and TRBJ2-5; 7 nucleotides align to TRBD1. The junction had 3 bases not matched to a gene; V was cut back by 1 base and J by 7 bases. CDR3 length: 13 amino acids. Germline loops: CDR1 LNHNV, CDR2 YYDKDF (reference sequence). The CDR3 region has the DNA TGTGCCACCAGCAGAGGGACAGGTCCGACCCAGTACTTC. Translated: CATSRGTGPTQYF. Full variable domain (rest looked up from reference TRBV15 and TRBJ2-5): DAMVIQNPRYQVTQFGKPVTLSCSQTLNHNVMYWYQQKSSQAPKLLFHYYDKDFNNEADTPDNFQSRRPNTSFCFLDIRSPGLGDTAMYLCATSRGTGPTQYFGPGTRLLVL.

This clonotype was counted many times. CDR3 in amino acids: CASSETNYNEQFF. The DNA for the CDR3 is TGTGCCAGCAGCGAGACGAACTACAATGAGCAGTTCTTC. V gene TRBV11-3 combines with J gene TRBJ2-1; D call uncertain. Per germline, CDR1 SGHNT and CDR2 YENEEA. The CDR3 length is 13 residues. The V and J ends lost 5 bases and 3 bases respectively, with 8 bases between them. Variable domain in full (rest from reference TRBV11-3 and TRBJ2-1): EAGVVQSPRYKIIEKKQPVAFWCNPISGHNTLYWYLQNLGQGPELLIRYENEEAVDDSQLPKDRFSAERLKGVDSTLKIQPAELGDSAVYLCASSETNYNEQFFGPGTRLTVL.